Sequencing of this TCR beta chain was carried out in a study of blood T cell repertoires in COVID-19. Study summary: The cDNA or gDNA used as material had been derived from T cells, B-cell-depleted T cells, or PBMCs.

In the source study's methods: Estimated nucleated cell counts came from reference gene primer amplification. Here immunoSEQ multiplex PCR was the method, and the copy in TCRdb shows in-frame clones only, minus some. That table furnishes V, J and clone size, whereas the DNA furnished D and trimming. Among 210,000 or so clones, 83% were seen once, and the ten largest hold 0.95% to 1.5%. This clone was counted a few times. CDR3 size: 14 residues. Trimming shortened V by 0 bases and J by 8 bases, and 11 bases separated the two germline ends. CDR1 and CDR2 (germline): MNHNS, SASEGT. This sequence joins TRBV6-1 and TRBJ2-1, with D possibly being TRBD2 (5 bases). What was sequenced was peripheral blood. This clonotype was obtained from a woman aged 25 to 39 with COVID-19, enrolled during active disease. The DNA of the CDR3 is TGTGCCAGCAGTGAAGCGCTTCAGGACTATGAGCAGTTCTTC. Its protein is CASSEALQDYEQFF.